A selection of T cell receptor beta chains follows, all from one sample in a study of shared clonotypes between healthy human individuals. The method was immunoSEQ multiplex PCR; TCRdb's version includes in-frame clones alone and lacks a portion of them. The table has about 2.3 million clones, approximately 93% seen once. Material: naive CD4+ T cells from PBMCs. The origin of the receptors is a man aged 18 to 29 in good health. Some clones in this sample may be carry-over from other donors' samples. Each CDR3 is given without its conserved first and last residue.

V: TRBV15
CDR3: ATSRGASGSSYNEQF

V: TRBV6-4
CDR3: ASSATGNSPLH

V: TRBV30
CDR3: AWSRPGPLSNQPQH

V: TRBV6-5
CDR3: ASSYLSSGRKNEQF

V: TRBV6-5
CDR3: ASSYGQGAYGYT

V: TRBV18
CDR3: ASSLDRGSDGYT

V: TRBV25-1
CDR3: ASISPASGYVNEQF

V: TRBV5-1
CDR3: ASSLVGLERSETQY

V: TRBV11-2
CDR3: ASSTDATGELF

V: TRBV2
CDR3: ASSGTGGNTEAF

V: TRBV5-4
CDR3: ASSFPGGEGIQY

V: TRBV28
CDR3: ASSLSAGAGNTEAF

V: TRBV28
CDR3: ASSYRNTGELF

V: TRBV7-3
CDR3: ASSLETGAGYT

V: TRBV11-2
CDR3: ATDGGETQY

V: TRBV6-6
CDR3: ASSSATGSYEQY

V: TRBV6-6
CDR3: ASRVLGGAQY

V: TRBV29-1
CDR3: SVGGQGDGGYT

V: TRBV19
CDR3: ASSTPGGEQY

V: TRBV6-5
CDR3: ASSPGGAYGYT

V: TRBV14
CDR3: ASSRGQPAYEQY

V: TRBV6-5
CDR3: ASSYSWTGGPGELF

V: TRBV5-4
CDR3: ASRQAGGPYEQY

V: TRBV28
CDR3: ASAGRSYEQY

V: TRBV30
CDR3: AWMDRRYGYT

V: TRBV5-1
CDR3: ASSWGETSRVGEQF

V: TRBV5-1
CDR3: ASSLVRDLYNEQF

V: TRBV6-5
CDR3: ASSYQPGTGIDEQF

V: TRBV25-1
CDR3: ASSEWGDRGLRETQY

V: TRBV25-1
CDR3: ASSLQGLYEQY

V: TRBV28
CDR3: ASTPGGGLKAF

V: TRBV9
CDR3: ASSVATGNLPGELF

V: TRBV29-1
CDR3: SVTYRGAKNTEAF

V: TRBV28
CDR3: ASRSGELHQETQY

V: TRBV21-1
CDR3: ASLGAVGPGGSSYNEQF

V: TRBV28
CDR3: ASSLAVEGSDTQY

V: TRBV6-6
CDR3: ASSTRTSGKETQY

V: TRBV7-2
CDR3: ASSLDGGRRNEQF

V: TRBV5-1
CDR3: ASSLGQGTNEKLF

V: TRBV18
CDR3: ASSPHYNQPQH

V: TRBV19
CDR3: ASSSHELGKETQY

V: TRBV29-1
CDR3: SAGLAGVRTDTQY

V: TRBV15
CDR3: ATSKTRLAGFYEQY

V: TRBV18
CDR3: ASSPWTDYEQY

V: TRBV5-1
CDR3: ASSLRAGDTEAF

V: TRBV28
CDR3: ASRKPSGPEQY

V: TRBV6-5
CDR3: ASSYRTGFYEQY

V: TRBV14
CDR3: ASSRTSGVQETQY

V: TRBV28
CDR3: ASSLGTSEAF

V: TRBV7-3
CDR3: ASSPEGGTNTGELF

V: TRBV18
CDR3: ASSPPGVTEAF

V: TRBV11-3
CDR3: ASSLSGQETQY

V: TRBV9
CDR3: ASSVDVWGRPNQPQH